This TCR beta chain comes out of a study of T cell repertoires in cytomegalovirus infection. As for the study in general: Indications came from public TCR beta signatures; they pointed to CMV infection and to a matching HLA type.

A note on this clonotype: Its antigen is unknown.

TCRdb processed the reads anew with MiXCR; each CDR3 protein has one entry. The sample has 360,000 or so distinct CDR3 sequences; about 32% are singletons. This receptor was obtained from a human donor in good health (CMV status not recorded). Some clones in this sample may be carry-over from other donors' samples. The material sequenced was cultured PBMCs, taken from culture after CMV antigen stimulation.

The CDR3 here is CASTLTLGLAGGNEQFF. CDR3 bases: TGTGCCAGCACCCTCACACTGGGACTAGCAGGTGGGAATGAGCAGTTCTTC. This chain connects TRBV27 to TRBJ2-1; TRBD2 aligns across 9 bases. Germline assignment: CDR1 MNHEY and CDR2 SMNVEV (reference sequence). The CDR3 contains 17 residues. V dropped 7 bases and J dropped 7; count of bases not matched to a gene: 17.